These T cell receptor beta chains were read from a single sample in a study of blood T cell repertoires in COVID-19. Sequencing used immunoSEQ multiplex PCR; TCRdb keeps in-frame clones, though not all of them. Among a few hundred thousand clones listed, over 75% were seen once. Sequenced: PBMCs or T cells enriched from blood (not recorded which). Every receptor here comes from a woman aged 45 to 65 who had recovered from COVID-19. The conserved cysteine and the conserved F or W are not part of the CDR3 here.

V | CDR3
TRBV27 | ASGGRDRGYI
TRBV5-6 | ASSFIWDIGEAF
TRBV6-5 | ASSTDRGTTEAF
TRBV4-1 | ASSPGTGGAEPQH
TRBV19 | ASSTQGVTSGANVLT
TRBV11-2 | GVRSSGNTIY
TRBV2 | ASRGFTNEKLF
TRBV6-5 | ASSFGNQPQH
TRBV9 | ASSPKDTGSGNTIY
TRBV11-3 | ASSAAGTENTEAF
TRBV3-1/TRBV3-2 | ASSYLPGQGSTEAF
TRBV7-2 | ASRASGGTQPQH
TRBV28 | ASFGDRLYNSPLH
TRBV29-1 | SVGTGGYNEQF
TRBV20-1 | SASWASGSTDTQY
TRBV13 | ASSPSSYEQY
TRBV5-4 | ASTIGLHALNTGELF
TRBV7-9 | ASSLVVKNTEAF
TRBV5-1 | ASSLGTAGEQY
TRBV19 | ASTYYREAF
TRBV5-8 | ASSQQQGVGSNQPQH
TRBV6-5 | ASRRLEFYNEQF
TRBV28 | ASSFPLDWGRDEQY
TRBV6-6 | ASRDRGLLDTEAF
TRBV5-4 | ASSLKQGAGNTIY
TRBV28 | ASSPPPRAASPQH
TRBV7-8 | ASSSGLVYYNEQF
TRBV24-1 | ATSPGQGRAQY
TRBV5-1 | ASSFSLAGVAGELF
TRBV27 | ASSFSASSGNTIY
TRBV24-1 | ATSAGGEQF
TRBV18 | ASSRASGRTYNEQF
TRBV5-1 | ASSLGQGGNQPQH
TRBV24-1 | ATSGNNEQF
TRBV18 | ASSPGLAGDVEQF
TRBV6-5 | ASSSQTGWGTDTQY
TRBV4-2 | ASSQPPGAGGPNEQY
TRBV7-3 | ASSLMGTGVHEQY
TRBV28 | ATLSETGIYEKLF